The present entry profiles one T cell receptor beta chain with its context. The antigen remains unidentified. The source of the sample is a study of cytomegalovirus exposure and HLA in healthy donors. The CDR3 runs to 16 residues. V dropped 4 bases and J dropped 4; count of bases not matched to a gene: 9. Germline V gene lookup returns CDR1 MGHRA and CDR2 YSYEKL. Regarding the study as a whole: Certain sequence variants were highly shared and formed a cluster, and this cluster was likely a sequencing artifact.

Both 60 Vbeta primers and 13 Jbeta primers went into the PCR. The repertoire was sequenced with immunoSEQ multiplex PCR; TCRdb's copy has only in-frame clones and lacks some. The table records approximately 200,000 clones, 70% to 85% of them present only once. The sample comprised PBMCs. This chain uses TRBV4-1 with TRBJ2-3, with 9 bases lining up with TRBD2. The receptor was derived from a girl aged 2-15 years in good health and CMV-seronegative. CDR3 loop: CASSRGTSFGPDTQYF. The CDR3 region has the DNA TGCGCCAGCAGCCGAGGGACTAGCTTTGGTCCAGATACGCAGTATTTT.